The 18 T cell receptor beta chains below all came from one sample that was sequenced in a study of OX40 agonist ivuxolimab in advanced cancers. Here immunoSEQ multiplex PCR was the method, and the copy in TCRdb shows in-frame clones only, minus some. Of approximately 82,000 clones in the sample, approximately 85% are singletons; the top ten hold 2% to 3%. The sequenced sample was CD4+ or CD8+ T cells sorted from blood, obtained in a trial of the OX40 agonist ivuxolimab. Receptors originate from an adult with an advanced solid tumor such as melanoma, head and neck, liver or kidney cancer.

The V and J genes are TRBV2 and TRBJ1-2, with D maybe TRBD1 (5 bases). V lost 1 base to trimming and J lost 2 bases, with 11 bases between them. CDR3 length: 15 residues. Germline V lookup: CDR1 SNHLY, CDR2 FYNNEI. The CDR3 spells CASSEEGQGNYGYTF. The CDR3 DNA follows: TGTGCCAGCAGTGAAGAAGGACAAGGGAACTATGGCTACACCTTC.

This chain uses TRBV11-3 with TRBJ2-5; TRBD1 agrees at 11 bases. Germline V gene sequence: CDR1 SGHNT, CDR2 YENEEA. The CDR3 covers 15 residues. The ends lost 5 bases at V and 5 bases at J; junction bases unmatched: 7. DNA for the CDR3: TGTGCCAGCAGCCTAGGGGACAGGGGGTATGAGACCCAGTACTTC. Translating gives CASSLGDRGYETQYF.

This chain uses TRBV2 with TRBJ2-3; a possible D gene is TRBD1 (6 bases). This CDR3 is 15 amino acids long. V was clipped by 6 bases and J by 1 base, with 14 bases between them. Germline lookup yields CDR1 SNHLY and CDR2 FYNNEI. The CDR3 region has the DNA TGTGCCAGCAGCGTACTAGGGGGACGCACAGATACGCAGTATTTT. It translates to CASSVLGGRTDTQYF.

This chain joins TRBV20-1 and TRBJ2-7; no reliable D call. The CDR3 runs to 11 residues. With 3 bases removed from V and 3 bases from J, the gap between germline ends came to 6 bases. Germline values: CDR1 DFQATT, CDR2 SNEGSKA (reference sequence). The CDR3 reads CSASSGYEQYF. The CDR3, as DNA: TGCAGTGCTAGTTCGGGCTACGAGCAGTACTTC.

The chain combines TRBV6-6 with TRBJ2-3; D gene uncertain. Trimming took off 2 bases at V and 1 base at J, with 4 bases between the two ends. The CDR3 sequence is 13 residues long. Germline V lookup: CDR1 MNHNY, CDR2 SVGAGI (reference sequence). The CDR3 region is CASSYGGTDTQYF. The CDR3 DNA sequence: TGTGCCAGCAGTTACGGGGGCACAGATACGCAGTATTTT.

This clone was seen just once. The chain joins TRBV6-1 to TRBJ1-2, with a tentative D call TRBD1 (6 bases). This CDR3 has 15 residues. The germline gives CDR1 MNHNS, CDR2 SASEGT. Trimming cost V 10 bases and J 8 bases, with 26 bases left between them. CDR3 nucleotides: TGTGCCACCTCCTCACCGGACACAGGGTCCTACGGCTACACCTTC. Translating gives CATSSPDTGSYGYTF.

A single count supports this clone. The chain employs TRBV7-2 and TRBJ1-5; D unclear. Deletions cut 2 bases from V and 3 bases from J, with 5 bases between. The CDR3 sequence is 13 residues long. Looked up from germline, CDR1 is SGHTA and CDR2 is FQGNSA. CDR3 nucleotide sequence: TGTGCCAGCAGCTTACAAATCAATCAGCCCCAGCATTTT. Translated, it gives CASSLQINQPQHF.

The rearrangement joins TRBV15 to TRBJ1-1, with D tentatively TRBD1 (5 bases). Germline V gene sequence: CDR1 LNHNV, CDR2 YYDKDF (reference sequence). The CDR3 length is 15 residues. V lost 1 base, J lost 7 bases, and 16 bases lay in between. In nucleotides, the CDR3 is TGTGCCACCAGCAGAGTTAGGCAGGGAAGATATGAAGCTTTCTTT. The encoded protein is CATSRVRQGRYEAFF. The variable domain in full, completed from reference TRBV15 and TRBJ1-1, reads DAMVIQNPRYQVTQFGKPVTLSCSQTLNHNVMYWYQQKSSQAPKLLFHYYDKDFNNEADTPDNFQSRRPNTSFCFLDIRSPGLGDTAMYLCATSRVRQGRYEAFFGQGTRLTVV.

The rearrangement links TRBV5-4 to TRBJ1-2; the match to TRBD1 covers 8 bases. This CDR3 contains 15 residues. With V trimmed by 2 bases and J by 6 bases, 9 bases remained unmatched. Germline V gene sequence: CDR1 SGHNT, CDR2 YYREEE (reference sequence). CDR3 sequence (DNA): TGTGCCAGCAGCTTCGACAGGGGCGCGGGCGATGGCTACACCTTC. Translation gives CASSFDRGAGDGYTF.

This clone has a single count. The chain employs TRBV9 and TRBJ1-2; possibly TRBD1 for D (5 bases). Germline CDR1 is SGDLS and CDR2 is YYNGEE. V dropped 0 bases and J dropped 4 bases, with 16 bases sitting between them. CDR3 length: 16 amino acids. The CDR3 DNA follows: TGTGCCAGCAGCGTAGGTGCCGGGGGAGGCCTCTATGGCTACACCTTC. This codes for CASSVGAGGGLYGYTF.

The J gene is TRBJ1-2, the V gene TRBV28, with D uncertain. This CDR3 is built from 12 residues. Trimming cost V 7 bases and J 7 bases, with 13 bases left between them. Germline CDR1 and CDR2: MDHEN and SYDVKM. The CDR3 DNA sequence: TGTGCCAGCACCGGAAGGACGGCTGGCTACACCTTC. This translates into CASTGRTAGYTF.

The chain recombines TRBV28 with TRBJ1-6, with 9 bases aligning to TRBD1. Trimming cost V 5 bases and J 8 bases; bases outside gene matches: 4. From germline, CDR1 is MDHEN and CDR2 SYDVKM. This CDR3 comprises 14 residues. This chain's CDR3 is CASSPRTGDSPLHF. The CDR3 bases are TGTGCCAGCAGTCCCCGGACAGGGGATTCACCCCTCCACTTT.

V and J are TRBV16 and TRBJ1-2, with D hard to call. In germline, CDR1 is KGHSY, CDR2 FQNENV. The length of the CDR3 is 15 residues. Trimming stripped 0 bases from V and 3 bases from J, with 11 bases between. CDR3 residues: CASSQSSALYYGYTF. The CDR3 region has the DNA TGTGCCAGCAGCCAATCTTCAGCGTTGTACTATGGCTACACCTTC.

The chain carries TRBV10-2 and TRBJ1-3; 11 bases are shared with TRBD1. Trimming at V came to 3 bases and at J to 5 bases, leaving 6 bases not matched to a gene. This CDR3 spans 16 amino acids. Germline CDR1 WSHSY, CDR2 SAAADI. CDR3 in amino acids: CASSDWTGGNRNTIYF. The CDR3 DNA follows: TGCGCCAGCAGTGACTGGACAGGGGGCAACCGAAACACCATATATTTT.

This clone came up a few times. The chain has TRBV20-1 and TRBJ1-1; D unresolved. The CDR3 runs to 11 residues. CDR1 and CDR2 from the germline V gene are DFQATT and SNEGSKA (reference sequence). V was shortened by 5 bases and J by 1 base, with 5 bases between the two germline ends. CDR3 DNA: TGCAGTGCTTTCCGGAACACTGAAGCTTTCTTT. As protein: CSAFRNTEAFF.

CDR3 DNA sequence: TGTGCCAGCAGCTTTTTTGGGAACACTGAAGCTTTCTTT. It translates to CASSFFGNTEAFF. This sequence joins TRBV7-9 and TRBJ1-1; D is unclear. There are 13 residues in the CDR3. Germline CDR1 SEHNR, CDR2 FQNEAQ (reference sequence). V lost 3 bases to trimming and J lost 1 base, with 6 bases between them.

CDR3 protein: CASSYSQVLEETQYF. The CDR3 DNA follows: TGTGCCAGCAGTTACTCACAGGTTCTTGAGGAGACCCAGTACTTC. J is TRBJ2-5 and V is TRBV6-5; maybe TRBD1 (5 bases). CDR1 is MNHEY, CDR2 SVGAGI, per germline. V was cut by 0 bases and J by 5 bases, with 13 bases left in between. The CDR3 contains 15 residues.

The chain has TRBV7-6 and TRBJ1-2; 8 bases match TRBD1. Trimming cost V 1 base and J 6 bases; bases outside gene matches: 4. Per germline, CDR1 SGHVS and CDR2 FNYEAQ. This CDR3 comprises 14 residues. In DNA, the CDR3 is TGTGCCAGCAGCTTAGGCCCAGGGGGCCATGGCTACACCTTC. Encoded protein: CASSLGPGGHGYTF.